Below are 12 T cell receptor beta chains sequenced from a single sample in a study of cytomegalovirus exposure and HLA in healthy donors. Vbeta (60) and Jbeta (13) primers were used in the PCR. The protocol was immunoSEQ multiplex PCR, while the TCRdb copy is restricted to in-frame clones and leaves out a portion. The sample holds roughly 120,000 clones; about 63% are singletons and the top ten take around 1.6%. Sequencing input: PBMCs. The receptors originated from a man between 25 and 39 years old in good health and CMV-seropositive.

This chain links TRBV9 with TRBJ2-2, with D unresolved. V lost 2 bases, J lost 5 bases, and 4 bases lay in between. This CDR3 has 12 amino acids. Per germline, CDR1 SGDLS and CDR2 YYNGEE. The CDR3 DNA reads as TGTGCCAGCAGCGTCCCTACCGGGGAGCTGTTTTTT. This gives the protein CASSVPTGELFF.

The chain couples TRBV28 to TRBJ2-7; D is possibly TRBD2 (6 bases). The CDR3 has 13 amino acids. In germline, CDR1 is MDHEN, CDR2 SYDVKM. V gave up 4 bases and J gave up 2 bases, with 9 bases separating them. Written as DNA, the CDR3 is TGTGCCAGCAGTTCGCCGGGAGCCTACGAGCAGTACTTC. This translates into CASSSPGAYEQYF.

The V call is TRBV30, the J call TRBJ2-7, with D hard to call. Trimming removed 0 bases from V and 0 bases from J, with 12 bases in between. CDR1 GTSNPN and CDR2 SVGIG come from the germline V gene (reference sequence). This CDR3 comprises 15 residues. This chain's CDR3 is CAWSVPTSDSYEQYF. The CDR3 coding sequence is TGTGCCTGGAGTGTACCCACCTCAGACTCCTACGAGCAGTACTTC. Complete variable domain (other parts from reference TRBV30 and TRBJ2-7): SQTIHQWPATLVQPVGSPLSLECTVEGTSNPNLYWYRQAAGRGLQLLFYSVGIGQISSEVPQNLSASRPQDRQFILSSKKLLLSDSGFYLCAWSVPTSDSYEQYFGPGTRLTVT.

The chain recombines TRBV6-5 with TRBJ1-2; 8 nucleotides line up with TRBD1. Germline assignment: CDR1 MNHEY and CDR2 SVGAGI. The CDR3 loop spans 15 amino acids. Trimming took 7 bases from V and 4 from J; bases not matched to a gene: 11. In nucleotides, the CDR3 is TGTGCCAGCACCTTTCAGGGGGCGCATCCCTATGGCTACACCTTC. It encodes CASTFQGAHPYGYTF.

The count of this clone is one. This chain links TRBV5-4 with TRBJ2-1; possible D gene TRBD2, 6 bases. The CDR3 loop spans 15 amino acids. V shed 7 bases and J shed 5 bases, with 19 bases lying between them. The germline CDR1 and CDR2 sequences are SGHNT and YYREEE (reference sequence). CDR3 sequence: CASSFREKVHNEQFF. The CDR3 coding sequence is TGTGCCAGCTCATTCCGGGAGAAGGTGCACAATGAGCAGTTCTTC.

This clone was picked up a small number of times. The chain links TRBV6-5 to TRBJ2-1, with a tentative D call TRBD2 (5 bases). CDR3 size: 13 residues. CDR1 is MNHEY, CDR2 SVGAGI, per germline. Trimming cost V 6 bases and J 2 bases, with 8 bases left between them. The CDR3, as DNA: TGTGCCAGCAGCTCCGGGACCTACAATGAGCAGTTCTTC. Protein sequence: CASSSGTYNEQFF.

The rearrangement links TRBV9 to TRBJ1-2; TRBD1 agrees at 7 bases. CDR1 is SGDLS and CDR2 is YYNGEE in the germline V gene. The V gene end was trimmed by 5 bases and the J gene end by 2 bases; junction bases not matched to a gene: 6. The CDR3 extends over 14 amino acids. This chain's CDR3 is CASSKTGSNYGYTF. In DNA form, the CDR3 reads TGTGCCAGCAGTAAGACAGGGTCCAACTATGGCTACACCTTC.

The CDR3 DNA follows: TGTGCCAGCAGTTTAGAGCGGGGGGTGGCTCCGTTCTTC. Translated, it gives CASSLERGVAPFF. The gene calls are TRBV28 and TRBJ2-1; the match to TRBD2 covers 9 bases. Germline-derived CDR1 and CDR2 are MDHEN and SYDVKM. V lost 2 bases to trimming and J lost 15 bases; unmatched junction nucleotides: 8. The CDR3 is 13 amino acids. The variable domain in full, with the rest retrieved from reference TRBV28 and TRBJ2-1, is DVKVTQSSRYLVKRTGEKVFLECVQDMDHENMFWYRQDPGLGLRLIYFSYDVKMKEKGDIPEGYSVSREKKERFSLILESASTNQTSMYLCASSLERGVAPFFGPGTRLTVL.

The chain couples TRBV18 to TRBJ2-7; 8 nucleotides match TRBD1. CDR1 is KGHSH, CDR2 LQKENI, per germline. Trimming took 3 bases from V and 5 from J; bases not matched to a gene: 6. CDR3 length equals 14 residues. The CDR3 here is CASSPWTGFDEQYF. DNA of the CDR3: TGTGCCAGCTCACCCTGGACAGGGTTCGACGAGCAGTACTTC.

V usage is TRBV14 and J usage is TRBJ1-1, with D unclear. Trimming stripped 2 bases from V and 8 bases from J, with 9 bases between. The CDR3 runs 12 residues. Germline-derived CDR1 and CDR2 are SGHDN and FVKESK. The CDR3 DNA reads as TGTGCCAGCAGCCAATACCGGGTCGAAGCTTTCTTT. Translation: CASSQYRVEAFF.

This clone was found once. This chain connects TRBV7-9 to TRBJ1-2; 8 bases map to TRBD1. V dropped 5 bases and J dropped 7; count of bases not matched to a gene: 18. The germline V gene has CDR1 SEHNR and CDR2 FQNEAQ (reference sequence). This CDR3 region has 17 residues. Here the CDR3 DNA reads TGTGCCAGCAGCCACAATAATATTCTAGACAGGGGTGGTGGCTACACCTTC. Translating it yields CASSHNNILDRGGGYTF. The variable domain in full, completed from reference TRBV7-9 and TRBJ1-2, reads DTGVSQNPRHKITKRGQNVTFRCDPISEHNRLYWYRQTLGQGPEFLTYFQNEAQLEKSRLLSDRFSAERPKGSFSTLEIQRTEQGDSAMYLCASSHNNILDRGGGYTFGSGTRLTVV.

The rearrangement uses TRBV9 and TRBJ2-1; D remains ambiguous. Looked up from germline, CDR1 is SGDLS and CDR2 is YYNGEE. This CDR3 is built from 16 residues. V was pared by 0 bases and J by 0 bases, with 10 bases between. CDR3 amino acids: CASSVARSSSYNEQFF. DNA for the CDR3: TGTGCCAGCAGCGTAGCCCGGTCTAGCTCCTACAATGAGCAGTTCTTC.